Below are 19 T cell receptor beta chains sequenced from a single sample in a study of shared clonotypes between healthy human individuals. Libraries were prepared by immunoSEQ multiplex PCR; TCRdb keeps only in-frame clonotypes and omits some of them. The sample includes around 940,000 clones, less than 85% seen only once; the top ten take over 1.3%. The specimen was memory CD4+ T cells sorted from blood. Subset noted: CD45RA-negative fraction. These receptors were obtained from a young man in good health.

This rearrangement joins TRBV5-1 to TRBJ2-3; a possible D gene is TRBD2 (5 bases). The V end lost 4 bases, the J end lost 3 bases, and 9 bases lay between the germline ends. Germline V lookup: CDR1 SGHRS, CDR2 YFSETQ. The CDR3 consists of 13 residues. The CDR3 sequence: CASSRPGTDTQYF. CDR3 bases: TGCGCCAGCAGCCGACCGGGAACAGATACGCAGTATTTT.

In regard to this clone: One end of the junction fails to match germline, which may point to a read error. The chain couples TRBV7-7 to TRBJ2-7; D is uncertain. CDR3 length: 13 amino acids. The germline V gene has CDR1 SSHAT and CDR2 FNYEAQ (reference sequence). The CDR3 region has the DNA TGTGCTAGCAGCATCGTTCTAACCGGCGAGCAGTACTTC. This codes for CASSIVLTGEQYF.

The V call is TRBV7-2, the J call TRBJ2-7; no definite D call. There are 12 residues in the CDR3. V was clipped by 1 base and J by 3 bases, with 4 bases between them. Germline V gene data show CDR1 as SGHTA and CDR2 as FQGNSA. In DNA, the CDR3 is TGTGCCAGCAGCTTAGAACTCTACGAGCAGTACTTC. Amino acids: CASSLELYEQYF.

The count of this clone is one. The chain couples TRBV5-6 to TRBJ2-5, with D perhaps assigned TRBD1 or TRBD2 (5 bases each). Germline CDR1 and CDR2: SGHDT and YYEEEE. The CDR3 loop spans 13 amino acids. Trimming removed 7 bases from V and 3 bases from J, with 13 bases in between. The CDR3 protein is CASSTGPKETQYF. The CDR3 region has the DNA TGTGCCAGCTCCACGGGACCGAAAGAGACCCAGTACTTC. Looking up the rest from reference TRBV5-6 and TRBJ2-5 gives the full variable domain: DAGVTQSPTHLIKTRGQQVTLRCSPKSGHDTVSWYQQALGQGPQFIFQYYEEEERQRGNFPDRFSGHQFPNYSSELNVNALLLGDSALYLCASSTGPKETQYFGPGTRLLVL.

The chain recombines TRBV11-2 with TRBJ2-7; D ambiguous. The CDR3 totals 14 residues. V lost 1 base, J lost 5 bases, and 12 bases lay in between. In germline, CDR1 is SGHAT, CDR2 FQNNGV. The CDR3 reads CASSLGGGRNEQYF. CDR3 nucleotide sequence: TGTGCCAGCAGCTTAGGTGGTGGCAGGAACGAGCAGTACTTC.

The gene calls are TRBV5-1 and TRBJ2-3; maybe TRBD2 (5 bases). The germline CDR1 and CDR2 sequences are SGHRS and YFSETQ. The CDR3 loop spans 14 amino acids. V was pared by 3 bases and J by 4 bases, with 12 bases between. The CDR3 DNA is TGCGCCAGCAGCTCCGGGGTTGGTCCAGATACGCAGTATTTT. Translated, it gives CASSSGVGPDTQYF.

The chain carries TRBV5-1 and TRBJ2-1, with 8 bases matching TRBD2. This CDR3 region has 15 residues. V lost 2 bases to trimming and J lost 7 bases; unmatched junction nucleotides: 8. CDR1 is SGHRS and CDR2 is YFSETQ in the germline V gene. The CDR3 here is CASSLLAEVANEQFF. The CDR3 bases are TGCGCCAGCAGCTTACTAGCGGAGGTTGCAAATGAGCAGTTCTTC.

This chain links TRBV14 with TRBJ1-4; D uncertain. Germline CDR1 reads SGHDN; CDR2 reads FVKESK. This CDR3 region has 14 residues. V dropped 4 bases and J dropped 0 bases, with 6 bases sitting between them. The CDR3 sequence: CASSRDTTNEKLFF. Here the CDR3 DNA reads TGTGCCAGCAGCCGGGATACAACTAATGAAAAACTGTTTTTT.

Regarding this clone: Being one base from a much bigger clone, this may be a read error. The chain employs TRBV7-2 and TRBJ2-7; TRBD1 aligns across 10 bases. CDR1 SGHTA and CDR2 FQGNSA come from the germline V gene. The V gene end was trimmed by 5 bases and the J gene end by 2 bases; junction bases not matched to a gene: 3. The CDR3 has 14 amino acids. The CDR3 DNA follows: TGTGCCAGCAGCCCCGGACAGGGGGCCTACGAGCAGTACTTC. The encoded protein is CASSPGQGAYEQYF.

This sequence joins TRBV7-2 and TRBJ2-1; D is perhaps TRBD1 or TRBD2 (6 bases each). Between the trimmed V and J ends, which lost 5 bases and 9 bases, there was a span of 23 bases. The CDR3 runs to 16 residues. CDR1 SGHTA and CDR2 FQGNSA come from the germline V gene. The CDR3 region has the DNA TGTGCCAGCAGCCTAGGGGGACTTAGGAAAGTGGGTGAGCAGTTCTTC. Amino acids: CASSLGGLRKVGEQFF.

This chain uses TRBV7-8 with TRBJ1-6; D ambiguous. Germline V gives CDR1 SGHVS, CDR2 FQNEAQ. Trimming cost V 5 bases and J 9 bases, with 20 bases left between them. The CDR3 covers 16 residues. CDR3 bases: TGTGCCAGCAGCCCAGCCTTTTATCAAGAGAGTTCACCCCTCCACTTT. This gives the protein CASSPAFYQESSPLHF.

The sample holds one count of this clone. The V and J genes are TRBV30 and TRBJ1-1, with a weak D call TRBD1 (6 bases). Germline V gene data show CDR1 as GTSNPN and CDR2 as SVGIG (reference sequence). This CDR3 contains 13 residues. V was cut by 5 bases and J by 5 bases, with 15 bases left in between. DNA for the CDR3: TGTGCCTGGGCCCCAGGGGCGTGGACTGAAGCTTTCTTT. Translating gives CAWAPGAWTEAFF.

The genes are TRBV5-4 and TRBJ2-5; TRBD2 matches 8 bases. Germline CDR1 and CDR2: SGHNT and YYREEE (reference sequence). The CDR3 runs 13 residues. V gave up 3 bases and J gave up 4 bases; unmatched junction bases: 2. CDR3 region: CASSYLAGETQYF. The CDR3 coding sequence is TGTGCCAGCAGCTACCTAGCGGGAGAGACCCAGTACTTC.

The chain is built from TRBV6-1 and TRBJ1-6, with no clear D. The CDR3 spans 15 residues. V was trimmed by 8 bases and J by 3 bases, leaving 14 bases between them. Per germline, CDR1 MNHNS and CDR2 SASEGT. The CDR3 bases are TGTGCCAGCGGTGGCGGAATAAACTATAATTCACCCCTCCACTTT. This codes for CASGGGINYNSPLHF.

This chain uses TRBV2 with TRBJ1-4; 9 bases map to TRBD1. V lost 2 bases to trimming and J lost 0 bases; unmatched junction nucleotides: 4. From germline, CDR1 is SNHLY and CDR2 FYNNEI. The CDR3 length is 17 residues. The CDR3 region has the DNA TGTGCCAGCAGTGAAAGGGGACAGGGATCAACTAATGAAAAACTGTTTTTT. Protein sequence: CASSERGQGSTNEKLFF. The full variable domain, rest sourced from reference TRBV2 and TRBJ1-4, is EPEVTQTPSHQVTQMGQEVILRCVPISNHLYFYWYRQILGQKVEFLVSFYNNEISEKSEIFDDQFSVERPDGSNFTLKIRSTKLEDSAMYFCASSERGQGSTNEKLFFGSGTQLSVL.

The CDR3 DNA reads TGTGCCAGCAGCAGTGGACAGGGAAGTCTTTCCTACGAGCAGTACTTC. Its translation is CASSSGQGSLSYEQYF. J is TRBJ2-7 and V is TRBV5-4, with 8 bases identical to TRBD1. The junction had 10 bases not matched to a gene; V was cut back by 4 bases and J by 1 base. CDR3 length: 16 amino acids. Germline V CDR1 and CDR2: SGHNT, YYREEE (reference sequence).

This chain joins TRBV28 and TRBJ2-4; D gene ambiguous. The germline CDR1 and CDR2 sequences are MDHEN and SYDVKM. This CDR3 spans 15 amino acids. V shed 6 bases and J shed 0 bases, with 12 bases lying between them. CDR3: CASSPPVLAKNIQYF. The DNA for the CDR3 is TGTGCCAGCAGCCCCCCCGTCCTAGCCAAAAACATTCAGTACTTC.

This clone was seen just once. This chain joins TRBV5-4 and TRBJ1-2; 10 bases are a match to TRBD1. Germline V lookup: CDR1 SGHNT, CDR2 YYREEE (reference sequence). With 2 bases clipped from V and 7 bases from J, the junction kept 5 bases outside the gene matches. The CDR3 is made up of 14 amino acids. In DNA form, the CDR3 reads TGTGCCAGCAGCTTAGGGACAGGGGTCGGTGGCTACACCTTC. It translates to CASSLGTGVGGYTF. The full variable domain, rest sourced from reference TRBV5-4 and TRBJ1-2, is ETGVTQSPTHLIKTRGQQVTLRCSSQSGHNTVSWYQQALGQGPQFIFQYYREEENGRGNFPPRFSGLQFPNYSSELNVNALELDDSALYLCASSLGTGVGGYTFGSGTRLTVV.

This clone occurred a few times. The chain employs TRBV6-5 and TRBJ2-1; 8 bases map to TRBD1. The germline gives CDR1 MNHEY, CDR2 SVGAGI. The V and J ends lost 8 bases and 7 bases, in that order; junction bases with no gene match: 7. The CDR3 extends over 13 amino acids. The CDR3 DNA is TGTGCCAGCCGGTCACAGGGGGATAATGAGCAGTTCTTC. Translation gives CASRSQGDNEQFF.